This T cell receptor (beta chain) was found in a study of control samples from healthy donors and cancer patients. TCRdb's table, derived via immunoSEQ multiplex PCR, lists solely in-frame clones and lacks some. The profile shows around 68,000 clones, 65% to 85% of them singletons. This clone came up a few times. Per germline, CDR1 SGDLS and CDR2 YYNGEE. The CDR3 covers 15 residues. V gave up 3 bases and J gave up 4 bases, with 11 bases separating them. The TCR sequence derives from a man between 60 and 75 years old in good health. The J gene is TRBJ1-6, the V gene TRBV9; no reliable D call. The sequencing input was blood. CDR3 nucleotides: TGTGCCAGCAGCGGGGATGGAGGATATAATTCACCCCTCCACTTT. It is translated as CASSGDGGYNSPLHF.